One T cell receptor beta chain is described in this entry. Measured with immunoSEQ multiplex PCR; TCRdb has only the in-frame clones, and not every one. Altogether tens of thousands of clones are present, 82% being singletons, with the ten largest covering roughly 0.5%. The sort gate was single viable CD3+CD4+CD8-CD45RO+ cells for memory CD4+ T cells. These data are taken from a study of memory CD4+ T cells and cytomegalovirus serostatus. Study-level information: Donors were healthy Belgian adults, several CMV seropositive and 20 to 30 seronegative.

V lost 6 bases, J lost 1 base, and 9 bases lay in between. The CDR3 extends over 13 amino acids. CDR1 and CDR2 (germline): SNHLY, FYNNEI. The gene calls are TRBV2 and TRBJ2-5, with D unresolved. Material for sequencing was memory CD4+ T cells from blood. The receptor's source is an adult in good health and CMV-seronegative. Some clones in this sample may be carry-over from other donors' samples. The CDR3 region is CASRSQLQETQYF. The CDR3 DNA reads TGTGCCAGCAGGTCGCAGCTCCAAGAGACCCAGTACTTC.